What follows describes a single T cell receptor (beta chain). The antigen is unknown. Original data processing: Patient CD8+ clones larger than 1% rarely matched published virus-specific TCRB sequences. Method: immunoSEQ multiplex PCR; TCRdb's copy keeps in-frame clones and lacks some. V and J calls plus clone size are reproduced from that table; the DNA served to infer D and trimming. Of a few thousand clones listed, about 84% are singletons. CDR1 and CDR2 (germline): LNHDA, SQIVND (reference sequence). Unmatched junction bases numbered 8, after V lost 5 bases and J lost 0 bases. The CDR3 covers 17 residues. Positive selection with magnetic beads achieved the isolation of CD4+ and CD8+ cells, followed by a flow cytometry check of purity. The data stem from a study of somatic mutations in cytotoxic T cells in rheumatoid arthritis. General study findings and limits: Age was associated with higher CD8+ clonality in rheumatoid arthritis patients, not in healthy controls.

Sequences were obtained from CD8+ T cells sorted from blood. The J gene is TRBJ2-1, the V gene TRBV19; 9 nucleotides align to TRBD2. The receptor's source is a woman between 45 and 60 years old with rheumatoid arthritis. CDR3 amino acids: CASSQVAGATSYNEQFF. Written as DNA, the CDR3 is TGTGCCAGTAGTCAAGTAGCGGGAGCCACCTCCTACAATGAGCAGTTCTTC.